The clone carrying this T cell receptor beta chain occurred a few times. The sample originates from a study of tumor-infiltrating lymphocytes in oesophageal squamous cell carcinoma. TCRdb ran MiXCR on the PCR reads and lists one entry per CDR3 protein. The data contain about 20,000 distinct CDR3 sequences, roughly two fifths of them singletons. This CDR3 region has 16 residues. Between the trimmed V and J ends, which lost 2 bases and 2 bases, there was a span of 13 bases. Germline CDR1 is SGHVS and CDR2 is FQNEAQ. This TCR was recovered from a male donor with esophageal squamous cell carcinoma. The material sequenced was esophageal tumor tissue. The chain recombines TRBV7-8 with TRBJ2-1; no firm D call. The chain's CDR3 is CASSLLLSGPYNEQFF. CDR3 DNA sequence: TGTGCCAGCAGCTTACTCCTCTCCGGTCCCTACAATGAGCAGTTCTTC.